These T cell receptor beta chains were read from a single sample in a study of identical twins. TCRdb reprocessed the 5' RACE reads via MiXCR and lists one record per CDR3 protein. The top ten hold approximately 3% of the sample, which has approximately 260,000 distinct CDR3 sequences, about 8.5% seen once. These data also featured in a second study, about yellow fever vaccine responses in identical twins.

Sample: CD8+ T cells sorted from blood. These receptors were collected from a woman aged 18-35 years in good health. CDR3s include the opening cysteine and the closing phenylalanine or tryptophan. The D gene is left open where the match is weak. The size entry is marked missing in some rows and otherwise reads once, few, many or a size class.

TRBV28	.	TRBJ2-5	few	TGTGCCAGCAGTTCAATGGGCGACGAGACCCAGTACTTC	CASSSMGDETQYF
TRBV20-1	TRBD1	TRBJ1-1	few	TGCAGTATCCCTCCGGGACAGATGAACACTGAAGCTTTCTTT	CSIPPGQMNTEAFF
TRBV5-6	.	TRBJ2-5	.	TGTGCCAGCAGCTTGGTAAATGGGGATCCCCAAGAGACCCAGTACTTC	CASSLVNGDPQETQYF
TRBV7-9	TRBD2	TRBJ2-4	few	TGTGCCAGCAGCGCCGGACTAGCGGGGGACTTGCACTTC	CASSAGLAGDLHF
TRBV29-1	TRBD1	TRBJ2-3	few	TGCAGCGTTGAAGGCGGGTTACAGGGGGCTATAGATACGCAGTACTTT	CSVEGGLQGAIDTQYF
TRBV19	.	TRBJ2-3	few	TGTGCCAGTAGTGCGGGAACAGATACGCAGTATTTT	CASSAGTDTQYF
TRBV5-1	TRBD1	TRBJ2-7	.	TGCGCCAGCAGCTCGCCCGACAGGGAAACCTACGAGCAGTACTTC	CASSSPDRETYEQYF
TRBV4-3	.	TRBJ2-7	few	TGCGCCAGCAGCCAAGGTCATTCTCCGGGTTACGAGCAGTACTTC	CASSQGHSPGYEQYF
TRBV2	.	TRBJ2-7	few	TGTGCCAGCAGTGAAACGGGTACGGGGGCCCCCTACGCGCAGTACTTC	CASSETGTGAPYAQYF
TRBV27	.	TRBJ1-1	many	TGTGCCAGCAGTTTGATCGGGACCCAGAGGAACACTGAAGCTTTCTTT	CASSLIGTQRNTEAFF
TRBV29-1	.	TRBJ2-4	many	TGCAGCGTTGTGGGGGGGCAGGTCGCCAAAAACATTCAGTACTTC	CSVVGGQVAKNIQYF
TRBV6-2/TRBV6-3	.	TRBJ2-1	many	TGTGCCAGTAGTAGGACTTACTCCTACAATGAGCAGTTCTTC	CASSRTYSYNEQFF
TRBV4-2	TRBD2	TRBJ2-3	many	TGTGCCAGCAGCCTCGGGACTAGCGGGAGGACAGATACGCAGTATTTT	CASSLGTSGRTDTQYF
TRBV12-3/TRBV12-4	TRBD1	TRBJ2-7	.	TGTGCCAGCAGTTTAGCGCGGACAGGGGGTCGTTACGAGCAGTACTTC	CASSLARTGGRYEQYF
TRBV10-3	TRBD2	TRBJ2-7	.	TGTGCCATCAGTGAGTGGTCTAGCGGGAAAGCCTACGAGCAGTACTTC	CAISEWSSGKAYEQYF
TRBV2	.	TRBJ2-1	.	TGTGCCAGCACTTACAATGAGCAGTTCTTC	CASTYNEQFF
TRBV20-1	TRBD1	TRBJ2-3	few	TGCAGTGCCGACAGGGTGGGCACAGATACGCAGTATTTT	CSADRVGTDTQYF
TRBV29-1	.	TRBJ2-1	few	TGCAGCGTCGATCCGGGGTCGGGGCAGTTCTTC	CSVDPGSGQFF
TRBV24-1	.	TRBJ1-1	many	TGTGCCACCAGTCCGGGCTTGGGTACTGAAGCTTTCTTT	CATSPGLGTEAFF
TRBV6-1	TRBD2	TRBJ2-7	once	TGTGCCAGCAGCCTTCAGAGGCTAGCGGGGGCCTACGAGCAGTACTTC	CASSLQRLAGAYEQYF
TRBV6-2/TRBV6-3	.	TRBJ2-5	few	TGTGCCAGCAGTTACCCTGGTCAGCGGGCGCAAGAGACCCAGTACTTC	CASSYPGQRAQETQYF
TRBV5-1	.	TRBJ2-1	.	TGCGCCAGCAGCGAAGAGGACTACCTCTACAATGAGCAGTTCTTC	CASSEEDYLYNEQFF
TRBV20-1	.	TRBJ1-5	.	TGCAGTGCTAGAGATCCAAGGCAGGGGAGGCAGCCCCAGCATTTT	CSARDPRQGRQPQHF
TRBV4-3	.	TRBJ2-1	many	TGCGCCAGCAGCCAAGATAGCGTGGGCAATCTGTTCTTC	CASSQDSVGNLFF
TRBV3-1	TRBD2	TRBJ2-1	many	TGTGCCAGCAGTCCCCCGGAGCGGGGGGTGCAGGGTGAGCAGTTCTTC	CASSPPERGVQGEQFF
TRBV5-1	TRBD2	TRBJ2-1	few	TGCGCCAGCAGCTTGGTACTAGCGGGAGGGCCTAATAGCAATGAGCAGTTCTTC	CASSLVLAGGPNSNEQFF
TRBV10-3	TRBD2	TRBJ2-7	few	TGTGCCATCAGCAAGCGGGAGGTGACCTACGAGCAGTACTTC	CAISKREVTYEQYF
TRBV7-9	.	TRBJ2-2	many	TGTGCCAGCAGGGCAGGTCCCGGGGAGCTGTTTTTT	CASRAGPGELFF
TRBV29-1	.	TRBJ2-2	few	TGCAGCGCGGGGGTAGCGCCCAACACCGGGGAGCTGTTTTTT	CSAGVAPNTGELFF
TRBV11-2	TRBD2	TRBJ2-1	few	TGTGCCAGCAGCTTAGAGTTGACTAGCGGGAGAGGCGATGAGCAGTTCTTC	CASSLELTSGRGDEQFF
TRBV12-3/TRBV12-4	.	TRBJ2-7	many	TGTGCCAGCAGTTCCCCCCGAGTGGGCGAGTACGAGCAGTACTTC	CASSSPRVGEYEQYF
TRBV5-1	TRBD1	TRBJ2-7	many	TGCGCCAGCGCCGGACAGGGGGCTTTGTACGAGCAGTACTTC	CASAGQGALYEQYF
TRBV7-6	.	TRBJ2-7	.	TGTGCCAGCAGCCCCCTTTTTATCCCGGGGGACGAGCAGTACTTC	CASSPLFIPGDEQYF
TRBV29-1	.	TRBJ2-7	many	TGCAGCGTTCTACCCGGGGGGCTGAACGAGCAGTACTTC	CSVLPGGLNEQYF
TRBV7-3	.	TRBJ1-5	many	TGTGCCAGCAGCTTAAGGGGGGGGGAGCATAGCAATCAGCCCCAGCATTTT	CASSLRGGEHSNQPQHF
TRBV4-3	TRBD1	TRBJ2-5	few	TGCGCCAGCAGCCAAGATTACAGGGGAGAGACCCAGTACTTC	CASSQDYRGETQYF
TRBV12-3/TRBV12-4	TRBD1	TRBJ2-7	many	TGTGCCAGCAGAGGACAGGGAACCTACGAGCAGTACTTC	CASRGQGTYEQYF
TRBV4-3	.	TRBJ1-1	few	TGCGCCAGCAGCCAAGATTTGTCCTTGGGGAACACTGAAGCTTTCTTT	CASSQDLSLGNTEAFF
TRBV15	TRBD2	TRBJ2-7	few	TGTGCCACCACCCACACTAGCGGCCAGCGCTACGAGCAGTACTTC	CATTHTSGQRYEQYF
TRBV3-1	TRBD2	TRBJ2-1	.	TGTGCCAGCAGCCAAGGGCTAGCGGGGGGCGTCAATGAGCAGTTCTTC	CASSQGLAGGVNEQFF
TRBV7-9	TRBD2	TRBJ2-1	many	TGTGCCAGCAGCCCTTGGACTAGCGGCTCCTACAATGAGCAGTTCTTC	CASSPWTSGSYNEQFF
TRBV24-1	TRBD2	TRBJ2-1	.	TGTGCCACCAGTGATGGACTAGCGGGAGGGCCGGTACCCTACAATGAGCAGTTCTTC	CATSDGLAGGPVPYNEQFF
TRBV27	.	TRBJ1-2	few	TGTGCCAGCAGTTTATCCCGGGGGCCCTATGGCTACACCTTC	CASSLSRGPYGYTF
TRBV29-1	.	TRBJ2-3	many	TGCAGCGTCACCTGGGGAACAGATACGCAGTATTTT	CSVTWGTDTQYF
TRBV5-1	.	TRBJ1-4	.	TGCGCCAGCAGCTTTGCCGGGTTCGATGAAAAACTGTTTTTT	CASSFAGFDEKLFF
TRBV14	.	TRBJ2-2	few	TGTGCCAGCAGCCCACCATCGGGCATCGGACCCACCGGGGAGCTGTTTTTT	CASSPPSGIGPTGELFF
TRBV21-1	.	TRBJ2-3	few	TGTGCCAGCAGTTCAAGGACTAGCGGAGGCACAGATACGCAGTATTTT	CASSSRTSGGTDTQYF
TRBV27	TRBD1	TRBJ1-2	many	TGTGCCAGCAGTTCTGAGACAGGGAACTATGGCTACACCTTC	CASSSETGNYGYTF
TRBV9	TRBD2	TRBJ2-7	few	TGTGCCAGCAGCGTAGGGGGGAGGGCCTACGAGCAGTACTTC	CASSVGGRAYEQYF
TRBV7-2	TRBD1	TRBJ2-7	.	TGTGCCAGCAGCCCATGGACAGGGGGCTCCTACGAGCAGTACTTC	CASSPWTGGSYEQYF
TRBV29-1	.	TRBJ2-7	many	TGCAGCGTTGTACTCGGGCAGGGGATGGTCGGGCAGTACTTC	CSVVLGQGMVGQYF
TRBV24-1	.	TRBJ2-7	few	TGTGCCACCAGTGATACCCGACAGACCCTCACCGAGCAGTACTTC	CATSDTRQTLTEQYF
TRBV20-1	.	TRBJ2-3	few	TGCAGTGCTAGAGATCTGGAAAATACGCAGTATTTT	CSARDLENTQYF